This TCR beta chain was observed in a study of tumor-infiltrating lymphocytes in primary liver carcinoma. On the study more broadly: Patients of both sexes were 30 to 69 years old. The tumors ranged from roughly 4 to 11 cm across and fell within stage T1-T3 N0M0.

TCR beta cDNA came from roughly 0.45 ug total RNA, primed with a constant-region primer. Three nested multiplex PCR rounds of slightly modified ARM-PCR generated TCR beta libraries. The two initial PCR rounds, ten to eleven cycles each, used TRBV1-TRBV30 forward and C-beta reverse primers. TCRdb ran MiXCR on the multiplex PCR reads and lists one entry per CDR3 protein. The repertoire holds approximately 210,000 distinct CDR3 sequences, with approximately 65% as singletons. Findings and caveats of the study: In tumor-adjacent and tumor-blood pairs, overlap was lower than in tumor region pairs.

Turning to this clonotype: No antigen is known for it.

V was clipped by 4 bases and J by 2 bases, with 11 bases between them. The germline V gene encodes CDR1 MNHNS and CDR2 SASEGT. The length of the CDR3 is 14 residues. Blood RNA came from unsorted whole blood; germline DNA was also extracted. Prior to surgery, roughly 4.4 milliliters of peripheral blood were drawn. This sequence was found in a woman aged 55-69 years with primary liver carcinoma and hepatitis B virus infection. Sample: peripheral blood. This chain links TRBV6-1 with TRBJ1-1; D call uncertain. The CDR3: CASSGLRDNTEAFF. Here the CDR3 DNA reads TGTGCCAGCAGTGGATTGCGGGATAACACTGAAGCTTTCTTT.